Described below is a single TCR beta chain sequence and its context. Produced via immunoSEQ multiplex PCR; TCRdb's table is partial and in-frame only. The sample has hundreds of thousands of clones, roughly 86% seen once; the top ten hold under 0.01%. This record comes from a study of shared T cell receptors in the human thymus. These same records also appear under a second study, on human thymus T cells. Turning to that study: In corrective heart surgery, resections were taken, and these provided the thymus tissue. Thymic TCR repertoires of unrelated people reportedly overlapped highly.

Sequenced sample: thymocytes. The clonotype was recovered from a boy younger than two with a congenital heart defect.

The CDR3 DNA follows: TGCGCCAGCAGGGATCCGGGACAGAGCAATCAGCCCCAGCATTTT. Its protein product is CASRDPGQSNQPQHF. The rearrangement uses TRBV5-1 and TRBJ1-5; 7 positions agree with TRBD1. CDR1 and CDR2 (germline): SGHRS, YFSETQ. Trimming cost V 5 bases and J 1 base; bases outside gene matches: 6. This CDR3 has 15 residues.